One sample yielded the 9 T cell receptor beta chains listed below, sequenced in a study of T cell changes during pregnancy in multiple sclerosis. The protocol was immunoSEQ multiplex PCR, while the TCRdb copy is restricted to in-frame clones and leaves out a portion. Of approximately 30,000 clones in the sample, about 87% are singletons; the top ten hold roughly 10%. The source was CD8+ T cells from peripheral blood mononuclear cells, collected in the first trimester of pregnancy. The receptors derive from a female donor with multiple sclerosis, enrolled in a pregnancy study.

This chain uses TRBV5-6 with TRBJ2-1, with 9 bases fitting TRBD2. The CDR3 extends over 14 amino acids. V gave up 2 bases and J gave up 9 bases; unmatched junction bases: 6. Germline-derived CDR1 and CDR2 are SGHDT and YYEEEE. For the CDR3, the DNA is TGTGCCAGCAGCTTCGCTCTAGCGGGGCTTGAGCAGTTCTTC. This gives the protein CASSFALAGLEQFF.

The chain links TRBV28 to TRBJ2-3; TRBD2 might be the D (5 bases). The CDR3 contains 15 residues. The germline V and J ends were trimmed by 7 bases and 5 bases, with 19 bases remaining between them. The germline V gene encodes CDR1 MDHEN and CDR2 SYDVKM. The CDR3 nucleotides read TGTGCCAGCACCCCCCCGGGGAGTGGAGGAGATACGCAGTATTTT. Protein product: CASTPPGSGGDTQYF.

This clone was counted between two and nine times. The V gene is TRBV9, the J gene TRBJ2-5; TRBD2 matches 15 bases. Losses at the gene ends were 4 bases for V and 5 bases for J; bases not matched to a gene: 6. CDR1 and CDR2 (germline): SGDLS, YYNGEE. The CDR3 totals 16 residues. CDR3 residues: CASSSWTSGGVETQYF. CDR3 nucleotides: TGTGCCAGCAGCTCCTGGACTAGCGGGGGGGTCGAGACCCAGTACTTC.

This clone was picked up one time. This chain links TRBV5-1 with TRBJ2-7; a weak D match, TRBD2 (5 bases). CDR1 and CDR2 (germline): SGHRS, YFSETQ. The germline V and J ends were trimmed by 5 bases and 3 bases, with 9 bases remaining between them. The CDR3 runs to 12 residues. The DNA of the CDR3 is TGCGCCAGCAGTCGGGGTCACTACGAGCAGTACTTC. As protein: CASSRGHYEQYF.

V is TRBV4-2 and J is TRBJ2-3; D might be TRBD1 (5 bases). Germline V gene lookup returns CDR1 LGHNA and CDR2 YNFKEQ. The length of the CDR3 is 14 residues. V lost 0 bases to trimming and J lost 6 bases, with 10 bases between them. Here the CDR3 DNA reads TGTGCCAGCAGCCAAGATGTTCAGGGCGATACGCAGTATTTT. Its translation is CASSQDVQGDTQYF.

The CDR3 sequence is CASSLGRRQHTEAFF. DNA of the CDR3: TGTGCCAGCAGCTTGGGGCGCCGACAGCACACTGAAGCTTTCTTT. The chain is built from TRBV13 and TRBJ1-1; a weak D match, TRBD1 (5 bases). Per the germline V gene, CDR1 is PRHDT and CDR2 is FYEKMQ (reference sequence). The CDR3 extends over 15 amino acids. V was pared by 3 bases and J by 3 bases, with 14 bases between.

This sequence joins TRBV14 and TRBJ2-1; TRBD2 aligns across 11 bases. Germline assignment: CDR1 SGHDN and CDR2 FVKESK. The CDR3 extends over 15 amino acids. With V trimmed by 6 bases and J by 9 bases, 10 bases remained unmatched. This CDR3 reads CASSQFSGGAREQFF. DNA for the CDR3: TGTGCCAGCAGTCAGTTTAGCGGGGGGGCCCGTGAGCAGTTCTTC.

The J gene is TRBJ2-7, the V gene TRBV5-8; 9 bases align to TRBD1. The CDR3 consists of 15 residues. After removal of 2 bases from V and 5 bases from J, the junction contained 8 bases not matched to a gene. Germline CDR1 is SGHTS and CDR2 is YDEGEE. The CDR3 reads CASSFQGQGLNEQYF. CDR3 coding DNA: TGTGCCAGCAGCTTCCAAGGACAGGGGTTAAACGAGCAGTACTTC.

The V gene is TRBV6-5, the J gene TRBJ2-5; 7 bases match TRBD1. CDR1 MNHEY and CDR2 SVGAGI come from the germline V gene. V trimming: 2 bases; J trimming: 3 bases; junction bases outside the gene matches: 0. This CDR3 has 13 amino acids. The CDR3 protein is CASSYDREETQYF. DNA of the CDR3: TGTGCCAGCAGTTACGACAGGGAAGAGACCCAGTACTTC.